Described below is a single T cell receptor beta chain sequence and its context. Antigen unknown. This sample is drawn from a study of cytomegalovirus exposure and HLA in healthy donors. Regarding the study as a whole: In a later analysis, TCR beta V- and J-gene trimming showed a link to a missense DCLRE1C variant.

The PCR contained 60 Vbeta and 13 Jbeta primers. Using immunoSEQ multiplex PCR, the repertoire was profiled, and TCRdb retains in-frame clones only, with some absent. The repertoire consists of some 250,000 clones, with 82% occurring once and the leading ten covering over 5%. Germline V gives CDR1 MNHEY, CDR2 SVGAGI. The CDR3 runs to 15 residues. This rearrangement joins TRBV6-5 to TRBJ2-5; 8 bases are shared with TRBD2. The end of the DNA fits TRBJ2-7 better, so the J call may be wrong. The TCR sequence derives from a middle-aged woman in good health and CMV-seropositive. The material sequenced was PBMCs. The CDR3 loop is CASSANIAGRYEQYF. CDR3 bases: TGTGCCAGCAGTGCCAATATAGCGGGAAGGTACGAGCAGTACTTC.